The sample holds one count of the clone carrying this T cell receptor beta chain. Its matching antigen is unknown. TCRdb keeps only in-frame clones here, not all; method: immunoSEQ multiplex PCR. The table shows fewer than 300,000 clones, with more than 75% occurring only once. The sample comes from a study of cytomegalovirus exposure and HLA in healthy donors. Across the whole study: A later analysis reported the same platform for the roughly 120 validation repertoires and the roughly 670 first-cohort repertoires.

The CDR3 covers 15 residues. V lost 5 bases to trimming and J lost 3 bases; unmatched junction nucleotides: 5. In germline, CDR1 is SGHVS, CDR2 FQNEAQ. Study conclusions and caveats: Cytomegalovirus-associated status was assigned to about 160 TCR beta chains. Among the CMV-associated chains, a few were confirmed in vitro as specific for CMV antigens. As was reported, the classifier diagnosed cytomegalovirus status with high specificity and sensitivity.

The receptor was isolated from a woman younger than 35 in good health and CMV-seronegative. The chain recombines TRBV7-8 with TRBJ2-7; 12 bases agree with TRBD2. Specimen: PBMCs. In DNA form, the CDR3 reads TGTGCCAGCAGCACCTGGACTAGCGGGAACTACGAGCAGTACTTC. It translates to CASSTWTSGNYEQYF.